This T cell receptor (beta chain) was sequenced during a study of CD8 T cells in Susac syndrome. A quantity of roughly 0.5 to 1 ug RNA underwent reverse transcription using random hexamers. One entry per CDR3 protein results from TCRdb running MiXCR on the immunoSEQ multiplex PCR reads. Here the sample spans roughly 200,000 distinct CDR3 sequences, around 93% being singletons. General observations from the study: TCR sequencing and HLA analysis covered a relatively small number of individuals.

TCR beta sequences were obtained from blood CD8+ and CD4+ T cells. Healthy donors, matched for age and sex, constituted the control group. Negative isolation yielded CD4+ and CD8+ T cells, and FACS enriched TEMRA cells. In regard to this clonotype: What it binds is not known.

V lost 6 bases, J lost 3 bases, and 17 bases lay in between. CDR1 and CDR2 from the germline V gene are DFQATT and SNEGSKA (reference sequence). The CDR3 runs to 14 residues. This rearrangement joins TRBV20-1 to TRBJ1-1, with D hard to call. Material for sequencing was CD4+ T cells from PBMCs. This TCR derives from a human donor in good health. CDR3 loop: CSAPGPRRDTEAFF. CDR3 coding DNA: TGCAGTGCCCCCGGGCCCCGTCGGGACACTGAAGCTTTCTTT.